This entry describes one T cell receptor (beta chain). Its antigen is currently unknown. This sample was taken from a study of T cell responses to AZD1222 COVID-19 vaccine. Study-level points and caveats: In a largely white British group with more females than males, clonal diversity was possibly underestimated. Baseline seropositivity characterized only a handful of AZD1222 recipients. Unmutated regions of variants are reportedly targeted by nearly half of spike-specific TCRs.

Sequenced by immunoSEQ multiplex PCR; TCRdb stores in-frame clones only, minus some. The sample holds more than 110,000 clones, about 92% seen once. The CDR3 length is 13 residues. V was pared by 10 bases and J by 0 bases, with 12 bases between. CDR1 is MDHEN, CDR2 SYDVKM, per germline. The sequence was collected from an adult who received the AZD1222 COVID-19 vaccine. V usage is TRBV28 and J usage is TRBJ1-2; D gene uncertain. Sequencing was performed on peripheral blood, taken 28 days after the second AZD1222 dose. CDR3 protein: CATGLTANYGYTF. The CDR3 bases are TGTGCCACCGGCCTGACGGCTAACTATGGCTACACCTTC.